A selection of T cell receptor beta chains follows, all from one sample in a study of shared clonotypes between healthy human individuals. Profiling relied on immunoSEQ multiplex PCR, and the TCRdb table lists in-frame clones only, not all of them. The data contain about 2.4 million clones, 80% to 95% of them seen just once; the ten biggest clones take up 0.36%. The sequencing sample was made of naive CD4+ T cells from PBMCs. These receptors came from a man aged 18 to 30 in good health. Some clones in this sample may be carry-over from other donors' samples. Both conserved end residues are part of each CDR3. The D gene is left open where the match is weak. A clone size is listed for some rows: how often the clone was seen (once, few, many), or a class if it is expanded.

abundance: NA
j_gene: TRBJ2-7
v_gene: TRBV5-4
d_gene: NA
CDR3aa: CASSPGSHEQYF
CDR3nt: TGTGCCAGCAGCCCCGGAAGCCACGAGCAGTACTTC

abundance: NA
j_gene: TRBJ1-1
v_gene: TRBV28
d_gene: NA
CDR3aa: CASSLRGAEAFF
CDR3nt: TGTGCCAGCAGTTTACGGGGAGCTGAAGCTTTCTTT

abundance: once
j_gene: TRBJ1-1
v_gene: TRBV7-2
d_gene: NA
CDR3aa: CASSLMRQLNTEAFF
CDR3nt: TGTGCCAGCAGCTTAATGAGACAACTGAACACTGAAGCTTTCTTT

abundance: NA
j_gene: TRBJ2-2
v_gene: TRBV10-1
d_gene: NA
CDR3aa: CASSESWDPGELFF
CDR3nt: TGCGCCAGCAGTGAGTCCTGGGATCCCGGGGAGCTGTTTTTT

abundance: NA
j_gene: TRBJ2-1
v_gene: TRBV7-9
d_gene: TRBD2
CDR3aa: CASSLTSGRGSSYNEQFF
CDR3nt: TGTGCCAGCAGCCTAACTAGCGGGAGGGGCAGCTCCTACAATGAGCAGTTCTTC

abundance: NA
j_gene: TRBJ2-7
v_gene: TRBV6-1
d_gene: NA
CDR3aa: CASSPRTRAVYEQYF
CDR3nt: TGTGCCAGCAGTCCTCGGACCCGCGCGGTGTACGAGCAGTACTTC

abundance: once
j_gene: TRBJ1-5
v_gene: TRBV19
d_gene: NA
CDR3aa: CASSALNQPQHF
CDR3nt: TGTGCCAGTAGTGCGTTGAACCAGCCCCAGCATTTT

abundance: NA
j_gene: TRBJ2-2
v_gene: TRBV29-1
d_gene: TRBD1
CDR3aa: CSVRDRVPTGELFF
CDR3nt: TGCAGCGTCCGGGACAGGGTTCCCACCGGGGAGCTGTTTTTT

abundance: NA
j_gene: TRBJ1-1
v_gene: TRBV5-4
d_gene: NA
CDR3aa: CASSPTILSAEAFF
CDR3nt: TGTGCCAGCAGCCCTACCATTTTGTCGGCTGAAGCTTTCTTT

abundance: NA
j_gene: TRBJ1-3
v_gene: TRBV6-1
d_gene: NA
CDR3aa: CGSEQGPSGNTIYF
CDR3nt: TGTGGGTCCGAACAGGGTCCGTCTGGAAACACCATATATTTT

abundance: NA
j_gene: TRBJ2-7
v_gene: TRBV7-9
d_gene: NA
CDR3aa: CASSPRTVQPAEQYF
CDR3nt: TGTGCCAGCAGCCCCCGGACAGTCCAGCCTGCCGAGCAGTACTTC

abundance: NA
j_gene: TRBJ2-1
v_gene: TRBV28
d_gene: NA
CDR3aa: CASSPPGRGPYNEQFF
CDR3nt: TGTGCCAGCAGTCCCCCGGGCCGGGGACCGTACAATGAGCAGTTCTTC

abundance: NA
j_gene: TRBJ1-1
v_gene: TRBV27
d_gene: NA
CDR3aa: CASSLFSGQGTEAFF
CDR3nt: TGTGCCAGCAGTTTATTCTCGGGGCAGGGCACTGAAGCTTTCTTT

abundance: NA
j_gene: TRBJ1-5
v_gene: TRBV28
d_gene: NA
CDR3aa: CASTNGRARGNQPQHF
CDR3nt: TGTGCCAGCACTAACGGGAGGGCTCGGGGCAATCAGCCCCAGCATTTT

abundance: NA
j_gene: TRBJ2-7
v_gene: TRBV29-1
d_gene: NA
CDR3aa: CSARDISPYEQYF
CDR3nt: TGCAGCGCACGGGACATCTCGCCCTACGAGCAGTACTTC

abundance: once
j_gene: TRBJ2-1
v_gene: TRBV28
d_gene: NA
CDR3aa: CASSPADSSYNEQFF
CDR3nt: TGTGCCAGCAGCCCCGCGGACAGCTCCTACAATGAGCAGTTCTTC

abundance: once
j_gene: TRBJ2-7
v_gene: TRBV6-9
d_gene: TRBD2
CDR3aa: CASSTGSGRPSYEQYF
CDR3nt: TGTGCCAGCAGTACCGGAAGCGGGAGACCTTCCTACGAGCAGTACTTC

abundance: NA
j_gene: TRBJ2-1
v_gene: TRBV25-1
d_gene: NA
CDR3aa: CASSTMREQFF
CDR3nt: TGTGCCAGCAGTACGATGCGGGAGCAGTTCTTC

abundance: NA
j_gene: TRBJ2-7
v_gene: TRBV5-5
d_gene: NA
CDR3aa: CASSTSRVGPGQYF
CDR3nt: TGTGCCAGCAGCACCTCGCGGGTGGGCCCAGGGCAGTACTTC

abundance: NA
j_gene: TRBJ1-6
v_gene: TRBV30
d_gene: NA
CDR3aa: CAWSPNGVLNSPLHF
CDR3nt: TGTGCCTGGAGTCCCAATGGGGTCCTGAATTCACCCCTCCACTTT

abundance: NA
j_gene: TRBJ2-3
v_gene: TRBV5-5
d_gene: TRBD1
CDR3aa: CASSSGGADRDTQYF
CDR3nt: TGTGCCAGCAGCTCAGGGGGCGCGGATAGAGATACGCAGTATTTT

abundance: NA
j_gene: TRBJ2-7
v_gene: TRBV10-3
d_gene: NA
CDR3aa: CAISESWALDF
CDR3nt: TGTGCCATCAGTGAGTCGTGGGCCTTGGACTTC

abundance: NA
j_gene: TRBJ2-1
v_gene: TRBV19
d_gene: TRBD2
CDR3aa: CASTSGLAGGHEQFF
CDR3nt: TGTGCCAGTACCTCGGGACTAGCGGGAGGTCATGAGCAGTTCTTC